The next 21 T cell receptor beta chains were all read from a single sample in a study of T cell responses to AZD1222 COVID-19 vaccine. Here immunoSEQ multiplex PCR was the method, and the copy in TCRdb shows in-frame clones only, minus some. The sample yields around 91,000 clones, about 89% seen once. This sample comprised peripheral blood, obtained 28 days after the second AZD1222 dose. The receptors originated from an adult who received the AZD1222 COVID-19 vaccine.

The chain recombines TRBV2 with TRBJ1-1; D is possibly TRBD1 (6 bases). The germline CDR1 and CDR2 sequences are SNHLY and FYNNEI. Trimming shortened V by 7 bases and J by 4 bases, and 16 bases separated the two germline ends. The CDR3 extends over 14 amino acids. The CDR3: CASNFQGSGTEAFF. DNA of the CDR3: TGTGCCAGCAATTTTCAGGGGAGCGGCACTGAAGCTTTCTTT.

This clone was detected only once. This chain links TRBV24-1 with TRBJ2-7; TRBD1 agrees at 9 bases. Germline V lookup: CDR1 KGHDR, CDR2 SFDVKD. CDR3 length: 15 residues. Germline trimming cut 2 bases from V and 6 bases from J; bases unmatched to any gene: 7. The CDR3 DNA follows: TGTGCCACCAGTGATTCCGGGACAGGGCGGCTCGAGCAGTACTTC. Its translation: CATSDSGTGRLEQYF.

J is TRBJ2-7 and V is TRBV2; D possibly matches TRBD1 or TRBD2 (6 bases each). The CDR3 extends over 12 amino acids. V dropped 6 bases and J dropped 5 bases, with 11 bases sitting between them. The germline gives CDR1 SNHLY, CDR2 FYNNEI. The CDR3 nucleotides are TGTGCCAGCAGCCCGGGGGCCAACGAGCAGTACTTC. Translated: CASSPGANEQYF.

About this clone: Other DNA sequences in the same sample also yield this CDR3. The J gene is TRBJ1-5, the V gene TRBV7-9; D is undetermined. V lost 6 bases to trimming and J lost 0 bases, with 12 bases between them. This CDR3 contains 15 residues. In germline, CDR1 is SEHNR, CDR2 FQNEAQ (reference sequence). CDR3 loop: CASSPTGSSNQPQHF. The CDR3 DNA follows: TGTGCCAGCAGTCCAACTGGGTCTAGCAATCAGCCCCAGCATTTT.

DNA for the CDR3: TGTGCCAGCAGTACTCTAGGGGGGAAGCAGTTCTTC. Translating it yields CASSTLGGKQFF. V and J are TRBV27 and TRBJ2-1; D might be TRBD1 or TRBD2, each matching 6 bases. The CDR3 has 12 amino acids. Between the trimmed V and J ends, which lost 5 bases and 11 bases, there was a span of 13 bases. CDR1 MNHEY and CDR2 SMNVEV come from the germline V gene (reference sequence).

The J gene is TRBJ1-5, the V gene TRBV29-1, with 8 bases matching TRBD1. CDR3 length: 13 amino acids. The ends lost 5 bases at V and 5 bases at J; junction bases unmatched: 5. Germline V gene lookup returns CDR1 SQVTM and CDR2 ANQGSEA. The CDR3, as DNA: TGCAGCGTTAAGGACAGGGTCGATCAGCCCCAGCATTTT. The encoded protein is CSVKDRVDQPQHF.

The chain employs TRBV3-1 (or the pseudogene TRBV3-2) and TRBJ2-7; perhaps TRBD1 as D (8 bases). This CDR3 contains 16 residues. From germline, CDR1 is LGHDT and CDR2 YNNKEL (reference sequence). V lost 2 bases, J lost 1 base, and 15 bases lay in between. The CDR3 sequence: CASSQIGQGGSYEQYF. CDR3 nucleotide sequence: TGTGCCAGCAGCCAAATCGGACAGGGAGGGTCCTACGAGCAGTACTTC.

The rearrangement links TRBV7-2 to TRBJ1-1; D is unclear. CDR3 length: 13 residues. Trimming shortened V by 5 bases and J by 5 bases, and 12 bases separated the two germline ends. The germline CDR1 and CDR2 sequences are SGHTA and FQGNSA. The CDR3 loop reads CASSPMTGTEAFF. The CDR3 DNA is TGTGCCAGCAGCCCGATGACGGGAACTGAAGCTTTCTTT.

This chain links TRBV29-1 with TRBJ2-3; 10 bases map to TRBD2. Trimming cost V 7 bases and J 0 bases; bases outside gene matches: 7. The CDR3 is 15 residues long. Germline CDR1 and CDR2: SQVTM and ANQGSEA. This CDR3 is CSARPLAGSTDTQYF. DNA of the CDR3: TGCAGCGCTCGACCACTAGCGGGGAGCACAGATACGCAGTATTTT.

This chain links TRBV9 with TRBJ1-3; no reliable D call. Germline assignment: CDR1 SGDLS and CDR2 YYNGEE. This CDR3 has 16 amino acids. Trimming pared 0 bases from V and 0 bases from J, leaving 10 bases between. CDR3 loop: CASSVAAGISGNTIYF. CDR3 sequence (DNA): TGTGCCAGCAGCGTAGCGGCGGGCATCTCTGGAAACACCATATATTTT.

The CDR3 sequence: CASRREGSEQFF. CDR3 sequence (DNA): TGTGCCAGCAGACGGGAGGGCAGTGAGCAGTTCTTC. V and J are TRBV2 and TRBJ2-1, with 8 bases matching TRBD2. The germline V gene has CDR1 SNHLY and CDR2 FYNNEI. This CDR3 is built from 12 residues. The J segment lost 9 bases and the V segment lost 6 bases, leaving 4 bases of the junction unmatched.

The chain recombines TRBV28 with TRBJ1-1, with 8 bases matching TRBD1. V lost 6 bases, J lost 5 bases, and 17 bases stayed unmatched. This CDR3 is 17 amino acids long. CDR1 MDHEN and CDR2 SYDVKM come from the germline V gene. The chain's CDR3 is CASSPPPRTGGKTEAFF. The CDR3 nucleotides read TGTGCCAGCAGCCCACCCCCCCGAACAGGGGGAAAGACTGAAGCTTTCTTT.

CDR3 in amino acids: CASSPFGGSGEQFF. The DNA of the CDR3 is TGTGCCAGCAGCCCCTTTGGAGGGAGCGGAGAGCAGTTCTTC. This sequence joins TRBV5-6 and TRBJ2-1; D might be TRBD2 (6 bases). V lost 4 bases and J lost 10, with 18 bases in between. Germline assignment: CDR1 SGHDT and CDR2 YYEEEE. CDR3 length equals 14 residues.

The chain joins TRBV19 to TRBJ2-2, with 7 nucleotides matching TRBD2. The CDR3 consists of 15 residues. J lost 3 bases, V lost 7 bases, and 8 bases had no gene match. Looked up from germline, CDR1 is LNHDA and CDR2 is SQIVND (reference sequence). The CDR3 region has the DNA TGTGCCAGTACTTTGGGAGGGGCGGACACCGGGGAGCTGTTTTTT. Protein: CASTLGGADTGELFF.

CDR3 loop: CAINSGLAGVEQYF. The CDR3 DNA follows: TGCGCCATAAATTCCGGGCTAGCGGGAGTCGAGCAGTACTTC. The rearrangement uses TRBV10-2 and TRBJ2-7; 10 bases align to TRBD2. J lost 6 bases, V lost 10 bases, and 12 bases had no gene match. Germline CDR1 is WSHSY and CDR2 is SAAADI. This CDR3 comprises 14 residues.

The chain employs TRBV7-9 and TRBJ2-7; 14 bases agree with TRBD2. This CDR3 is built from 16 residues. CDR1 is SEHNR, CDR2 FQNEAQ, per germline (reference sequence). The J segment lost 6 bases and the V segment lost 4 bases, leaving 8 bases of the junction unmatched. CDR3 residues: CASSSTSGLAGAEQYF. CDR3 coding DNA: TGTGCCAGCAGCTCAACCTCGGGACTAGCGGGGGCCGAGCAGTACTTC.

The chain links TRBV9 to TRBJ1-2; 7 bases fit TRBD1. Unmatched junction bases numbered 8, after V lost 4 bases and J lost 8 bases. From germline, CDR1 is SGDLS and CDR2 YYNGEE. This CDR3 has 13 amino acids. The CDR3 loop reads CASSPRTGGGYTF. CDR3 nucleotide sequence: TGTGCCAGCAGCCCCAGGACAGGAGGAGGCTACACCTTC.

The chain recombines TRBV19 with TRBJ2-3; D not certain. Germline CDR1 is LNHDA and CDR2 is SQIVND (reference sequence). V lost 5 bases and J 10 bases, leaving 10 bases between the germline ends. The CDR3 is 11 amino acids. This CDR3 reads CASSWSTSQYF. As DNA, the CDR3 is TGTGCCAGTAGTTGGTCGACCTCGCAGTATTTT.

The chain is built from TRBV7-2 and TRBJ2-7, with 9 bases that match TRBD2. Germline V gene sequence: CDR1 SGHTA, CDR2 FQGNSA. CDR3 length: 15 amino acids. The V and J ends lost 5 bases and 1 base, in that order; junction bases with no gene match: 6. The DNA of the CDR3 is TGTGCCAGCAGCATAATAGCGGGAGAGTCCTACGAGCAGTACTTC. This sequence encodes CASSIIAGESYEQYF.

The gene calls are TRBV2 and TRBJ2-4, with D unclear. This CDR3 comprises 13 residues. V was clipped by 4 bases and J by 7 bases, with 11 bases between them. CDR1 and CDR2 (germline): SNHLY, FYNNEI. The CDR3 region has the DNA TGTGCCAGCAGTGCACAGCCTGTCAACATTCAGTACTTC. It is translated as CASSAQPVNIQYF. Complete variable domain (other parts from reference TRBV2 and TRBJ2-4): EPEVTQTPSHQVTQMGQEVILRCVPISNHLYFYWYRQILGQKVEFLVSFYNNEISEKSEIFDDQFSVERPDGSNFTLKIRSTKLEDSAMYFCASSAQPVNIQYFGAGTRLSVL.

The chain links TRBV9 to TRBJ1-2; maybe TRBD1 (5 bases). Germline V CDR1 and CDR2: SGDLS, YYNGEE. The V gene lost 1 base and the J gene lost 6 bases, with 19 bases spanning the gap. This CDR3 has 16 residues. CDR3 sequence reads: CASSVRGTGEVDGYTF. The CDR3 nucleotides read TGTGCCAGCAGCGTAAGAGGGACGGGCGAGGTGGATGGCTACACCTTC.